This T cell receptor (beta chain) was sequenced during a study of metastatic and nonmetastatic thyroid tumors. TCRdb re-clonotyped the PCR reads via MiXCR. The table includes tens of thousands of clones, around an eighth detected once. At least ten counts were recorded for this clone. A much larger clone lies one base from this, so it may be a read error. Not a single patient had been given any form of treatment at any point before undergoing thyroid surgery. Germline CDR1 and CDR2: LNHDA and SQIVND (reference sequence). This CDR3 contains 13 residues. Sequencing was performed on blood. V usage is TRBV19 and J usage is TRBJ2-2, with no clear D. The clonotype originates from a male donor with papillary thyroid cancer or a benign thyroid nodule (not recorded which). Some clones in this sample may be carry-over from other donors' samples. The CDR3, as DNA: TGTGCCGGTAGTATAGGAAACACCGGGGAGCTGTTTTTT. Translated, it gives CAGSIGNTGELFF.